Described below is a single TCR beta chain sequence and its context. The antigen remains undetermined. The data are from a study of tumor and adjacent non-tumor tissue in lung cancer. RNA was extracted from bulk tissue without any cell sorting. The normal lung tissue was taken more than 3 cm from the tumor edge. Newly diagnosed lung cancer patients had thoracic surgery in China, August–November 2014, without prior chemotherapy. CDR3 size: 16 residues. V dropped 6 bases and J dropped 7; count of bases not matched to a gene: 11. Germline CDR1 SGHTA, CDR2 FQGNSA. Findings and caveats of the study: In normal lung, the top 100 clones were significantly more dominant than in tumor. Compared with tumor, normal lung showed significantly lower TCR diversity.

Three rounds of nested PCR, following a modified ARM-PCR protocol, produced the TCRbeta library. Using its own MiXCR run on the multiplex PCR reads, TCRdb lists one record per CDR3 protein. The sample holds around 100,000 distinct CDR3 sequences, 65% seen once. This TCR was sampled from a man between 25 and 39 years old with non-small cell lung cancer. The V call is TRBV7-2, the J call TRBJ1-6, with TRBD1 matching over 8 bases. The sample comprised distant non-tumor lung tissue. The CDR3 region is CASRPRTRGLNSPLHF. The CDR3 nucleotides are TGTGCCAGCAGACCACGGACCAGGGGGCTCAATTCACCCCTCCACTTT.